This TCR beta chain was captured in a study of memory CD4+ T cells and cytomegalovirus serostatus. Across the study: Donors were healthy Belgian adults, 9 CMV seropositive and some 24 seronegative.

Single viable CD3+CD4+CD8-CD45RO+ cells were sorted as the memory CD4+ T cells. Donors' CMV status reflects serum IgG against pp150, pp28, p38, p52. Assay used: immunoSEQ multiplex PCR; TCRdb lists only in-frame clones, some missing. This sample has some 67,000 clones, with 70% to 80% found just once. The CDR3 is 13 amino acids. The V end was cut by 5 bases, the J end by 4 bases, with 10 bases between. Germline V gene lookup returns CDR1 SNHLY and CDR2 FYNNEI. Findings and limits, study-wide: About two fifths of the roughly 150 known CMV-associated TCRbeta sequences appeared in CD4+ memory.

Concerning this clone: Its specificity is unknown.

Sequenced sample: memory CD4+ T cells from blood. The V gene is TRBV2, the J gene TRBJ2-3; D is ambiguous. The clonotype was recovered from an adult in good health and CMV-seropositive. The DNA of the CDR3 is TGTGCCAGCAGTCCCTACTTTTCAGATACGCAGTATTTT. The encoded protein is CASSPYFSDTQYF.